This record looks at one TCR beta chain sequence and its context. Its specificity is not known. This sample stems from a study of graft-versus-host responses after intestinal transplantation. Overall study results and limits: Researchers found GvH clones in recipient marrow, and some showed up first in ileum or blood. Where graft-donor T cell macrochimerism was present, patients had high graft-versus-host to host-versus-graft clonal ratios in allografts.

Clones were sequenced by immunoSEQ multiplex PCR, and TCRdb holds only the in-frame ones, with some missing. The repertoire holds about 120,000 clones, over 85% seen once, with 0.09% to 0.15% in the top ten. Sequences were derived from unstimulated CD4+ T cells sorted from spleen or lymph node cells, sampled before intestinal transplant. This sequence originates from a human donor who received an intestinal transplant.

The CDR3 reads CAWERIADNEQFF. In DNA form, the CDR3 reads TGTGCCTGGGAGAGGATAGCGGACAATGAGCAGTTCTTC. The rearrangement joins TRBV30 to TRBJ2-1; D possibly corresponds to TRBD2 (6 bases). Trimming cost V 5 bases and J 5 bases, with 13 bases left between them. Germline CDR1 GTSNPN, CDR2 SVGIG (reference sequence). CDR3 length equals 13 residues.